This T cell receptor (beta chain) comes out of a study of blood T cell repertoires in COVID-19. At the level of the study: Italy, Spain and the United States were the sources of the convalescent and acute COVID-19 samples.

CDR1 and CDR2 from the germline V gene are MNHEY and SVGEGT. V was clipped by 0 bases and J by 0 bases; unmatched bases: 10. This CDR3 region has 18 residues. This table comes from immunoSEQ multiplex PCR, and its TCRdb copy is limited to in-frame clones, with some not included. This sample yields 120,000 or so clones, of which about 90% are seen a single time; 3.8% belongs to the top ten. Material for sequencing was peripheral blood. V usage is TRBV6-2 or TRBV6-3 and J usage is TRBJ1-1; 7 bases agree with TRBD1. The TCR was taken from a woman in her sixties or seventies with COVID-19, enrolled during active disease. CDR3 coding DNA: TGTGCCAGCAGTTACTCCATCGACAGGGTTAGTGTGAACACTGAAGCTTTCTTT. Its translation is CASSYSIDRVSVNTEAFF.